This T cell receptor (beta chain) was identified during a study of long-term antiretroviral therapy in people with HIV. Study at large: The earliest samples came from an era when ART typically awaited falling CD4 counts.

This was the immunoSEQ v3.0 assay at survey level. The method was immunoSEQ multiplex PCR; TCRdb's version includes in-frame clones alone and lacks a portion of them. The table lists 20,000 to 25,000 clones, around 80% of them singletons. V lost 5 bases and J lost 18, with 17 bases in between. CDR1 is MDHEN and CDR2 is SYDVKM in the germline V gene. The CDR3 is 12 residues long. Points from the study as a whole: Pre-ART expanded TRB clones stayed dominant throughout, though often decreasing after ART. Diversity remained lower than transplant donor controls, even though it increased after ART. Among HIV repertoires, CDR3 length ranges were narrower than those of controls.

This clone was detected once. As yet, its antigen is unknown. The sequenced sample was unsorted PBMCs, obtained 0.5 years before starting antiretroviral therapy. J is TRBJ1-6 and V is TRBV28; the D gene is possibly TRBD1 (5 bases). The clonotype was recovered from a man between 40 and 49 years old with HIV. The CDR3 DNA reads TGTGCCAGCAGTCCGCGACTTGGAGGGGCCCACTTT. Its translation is CASSPRLGGAHF.